Here is one TCR beta chain with its context. This sample is drawn from a study of tumor-infiltrating lymphocytes in primary liver carcinoma. The input was around 0.5 ug total RNA; TCR beta cDNA was made from it with a constant-region primer. TCR beta libraries came from three nested multiplex PCR rounds using slightly modified ARM-PCR. For around 9 cycles apiece, the opening two PCR rounds ran with TRBV1-TRBV30 forward primers and a C-beta reverse primer. TCRdb recomputed calls from the multiplex PCR reads with MiXCR, one row per CDR3 protein. The table includes about 44,000 distinct CDR3 sequences, roughly 75% detected once. The source material, about 17-31 mg of unsorted bulk tissue, was used to co-extract RNA and DNA. The V segment lost 4 bases and the J segment 4 bases; nucleotides outside the gene matches: 6. This CDR3 spans 15 amino acids. CDR1 and CDR2 from the germline V gene are MNHNS and SASEGT.

The sequence was collected from a woman aged 30 to 39 with primary liver carcinoma and hepatitis B virus infection. Sequenced sample: tumor-adjacent normal liver tissue. The V call is TRBV6-1, the J call TRBJ1-5; 8 positions match TRBD1. The CDR3 reads CASSGTGQVNQPQHF. The CDR3 nucleotides read TGTGCCAGCAGTGGGACGGGACAGGTGAATCAGCCCCAGCATTTT.